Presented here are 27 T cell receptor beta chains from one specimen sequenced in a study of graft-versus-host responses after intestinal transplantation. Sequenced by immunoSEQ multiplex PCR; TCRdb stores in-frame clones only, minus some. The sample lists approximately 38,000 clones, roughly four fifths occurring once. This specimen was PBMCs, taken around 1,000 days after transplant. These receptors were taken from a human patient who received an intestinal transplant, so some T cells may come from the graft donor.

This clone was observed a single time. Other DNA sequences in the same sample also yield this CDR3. The CDR3 nucleotides are TGTGCCAGCAGTGAACACGGAACTCATCAGCCCCAGCATTTT. Translation gives CASSEHGTHQPQHF. The chain carries TRBV6-1 and TRBJ1-5; D unclear. The CDR3 runs to 14 residues. V gave up 2 bases and J gave up 5 bases, with 10 bases separating them. Germline V CDR1 and CDR2: MNHNS, SASEGT.

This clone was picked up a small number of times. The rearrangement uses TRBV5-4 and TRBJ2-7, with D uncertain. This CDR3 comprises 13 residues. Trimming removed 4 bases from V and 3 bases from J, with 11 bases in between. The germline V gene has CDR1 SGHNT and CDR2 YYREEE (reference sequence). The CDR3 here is CASSREGYYEQYF. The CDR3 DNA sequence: TGTGCCAGCAGCCGAGAAGGATACTACGAGCAGTACTTC. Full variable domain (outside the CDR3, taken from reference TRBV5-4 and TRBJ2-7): ETGVTQSPTHLIKTRGQQVTLRCSSQSGHNTVSWYQQALGQGPQFIFQYYREEENGRGNFPPRFSGLQFPNYSSELNVNALELDDSALYLCASSREGYYEQYFGPGTRLTVT.

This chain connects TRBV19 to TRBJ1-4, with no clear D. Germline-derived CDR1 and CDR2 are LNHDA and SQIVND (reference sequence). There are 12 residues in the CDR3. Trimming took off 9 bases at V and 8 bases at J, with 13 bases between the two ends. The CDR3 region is CASFGVGEKLFF. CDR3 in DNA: TGTGCCAGCTTTGGGGTCGGCGAAAAACTGTTTTTT.

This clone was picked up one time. CDR3 sequence (DNA): TGTGCCAGCAGCCCGCCCAGGGGGGAGGCCTCGGGGGAGCAGTACTTC. It encodes CASSPPRGEASGEQYF. The chain couples TRBV5-6 to TRBJ2-7; weak D call: TRBD1 (7 bases). The CDR3 is made up of 16 amino acids. Germline V lookup: CDR1 SGHDT, CDR2 YYEEEE. Trimming cost V 4 bases and J 7 bases, with 24 bases left between them.

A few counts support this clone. In nucleotides, the CDR3 is TGTGCCAGCAGTTCTGCCGGGAGGGCTTCCTACAATGAGCAGTTCTTC. Its protein product is CASSSAGRASYNEQFF. This chain uses TRBV27 with TRBJ2-1; 8 bases fit TRBD2. CDR1 and CDR2 from the germline V gene are MNHEY and SMNVEV (reference sequence). The J segment lost 1 base and the V segment lost 4 bases, leaving 6 bases of the junction unmatched. The CDR3 extends over 16 amino acids.

CDR3 in DNA: TGTGCCAGCAGCTCAACTAGCGGGGAGCAGTACTTC. Its translation: CASSSTSGEQYF. This rearrangement joins TRBV5-4 to TRBJ2-7, with TRBD2 identical over 9 bases. V lost 3 bases, J lost 7 bases, and 2 bases stayed unmatched. The CDR3 contains 12 residues. Germline CDR1 SGHNT, CDR2 YYREEE (reference sequence). Using reference TRBV5-4 and TRBJ2-7 for the parts outside the CDR3, the full variable domain is ETGVTQSPTHLIKTRGQQVTLRCSSQSGHNTVSWYQQALGQGPQFIFQYYREEENGRGNFPPRFSGLQFPNYSSELNVNALELDDSALYLCASSSTSGEQYFGPGTRLTVT.

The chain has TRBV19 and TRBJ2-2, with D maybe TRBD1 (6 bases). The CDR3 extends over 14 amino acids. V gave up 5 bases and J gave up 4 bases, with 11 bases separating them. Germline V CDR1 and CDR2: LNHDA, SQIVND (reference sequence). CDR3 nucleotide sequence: TGTGCCAGTAGTTCCTCAGGGGTCACCGGGGAGCTGTTTTTT. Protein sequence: CASSSSGVTGELFF.

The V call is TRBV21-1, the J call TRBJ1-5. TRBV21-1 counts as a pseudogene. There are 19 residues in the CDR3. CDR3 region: CASSRGGRERAYSNQPQHF. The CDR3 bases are TGTGCCAGCAGCAGGGGGGGCAGGGAGAGGGCTTATAGCAATCAGCCCCAGCATTTT.

The CDR3 loop reads CASSPGQGMAQYF. The CDR3 DNA sequence: TGTGCCAGTAGTCCGGGACAGGGGATGGCCCAGTACTTC. V gene TRBV19 combines with J gene TRBJ2-5, with TRBD1 identical over 10 bases. From germline, CDR1 is LNHDA and CDR2 SQIVND (reference sequence). The CDR3 sequence is 13 residues long. J lost 9 bases, V lost 5 bases, and 6 bases had no gene match.

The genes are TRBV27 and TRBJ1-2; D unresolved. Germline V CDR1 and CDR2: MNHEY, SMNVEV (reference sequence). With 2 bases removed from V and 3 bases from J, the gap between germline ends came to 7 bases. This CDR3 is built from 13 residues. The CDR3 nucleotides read TGTGCCAGCAGTTTAGGGATTGACTATGGCTACACCTTC. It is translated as CASSLGIDYGYTF.

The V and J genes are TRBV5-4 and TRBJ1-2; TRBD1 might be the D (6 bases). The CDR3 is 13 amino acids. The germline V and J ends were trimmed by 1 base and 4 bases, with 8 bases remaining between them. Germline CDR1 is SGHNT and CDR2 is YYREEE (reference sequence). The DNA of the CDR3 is TGTGCCAGCAGCTTGAAGGACAGCTATGGCTACACCTTC. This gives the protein CASSLKDSYGYTF.

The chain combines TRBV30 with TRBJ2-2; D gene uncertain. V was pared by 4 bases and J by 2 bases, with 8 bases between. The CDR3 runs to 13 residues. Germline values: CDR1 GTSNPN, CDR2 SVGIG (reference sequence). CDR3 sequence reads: CAWTAANTGELFF. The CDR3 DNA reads TGTGCCTGGACTGCAGCCAACACCGGGGAGCTGTTTTTT. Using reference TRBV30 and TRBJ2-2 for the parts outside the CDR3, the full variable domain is SQTIHQWPATLVQPVGSPLSLECTVEGTSNPNLYWYRQAAGRGLQLLFYSVGIGQISSEVPQNLSASRPQDRQFILSSKKLLLSDSGFYLCAWTAANTGELFFGEGSRLTVL.

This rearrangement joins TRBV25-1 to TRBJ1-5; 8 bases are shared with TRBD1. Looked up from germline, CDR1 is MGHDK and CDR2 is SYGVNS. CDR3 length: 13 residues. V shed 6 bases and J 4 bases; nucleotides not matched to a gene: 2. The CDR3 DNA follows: TGTGCCAGCAGAGGACAGGGTAATCAGCCCCAGCATTTT. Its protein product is CASRGQGNQPQHF.

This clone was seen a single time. In DNA, the CDR3 is TGTGCCAGCAGTGAAGGGTTAGGGACAGGGGGCACTGAAGCTTTCTTT. It is translated as CASSEGLGTGGTEAFF. The rearrangement links TRBV6-1 to TRBJ1-1; TRBD1 matches at 11 bases. Trimming removed 1 base from V and 4 bases from J; junction bases left unmatched: 5. The CDR3 is 16 residues long. From germline, CDR1 is MNHNS and CDR2 SASEGT.

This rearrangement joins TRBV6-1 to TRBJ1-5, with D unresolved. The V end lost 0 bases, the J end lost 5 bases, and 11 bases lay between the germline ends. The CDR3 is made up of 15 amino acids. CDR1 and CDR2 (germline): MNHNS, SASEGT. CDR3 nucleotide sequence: TGTGCCAGCAGTGAAGCGCTGGAGGGTTATCAGCCCCAGCATTTT. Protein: CASSEALEGYQPQHF.

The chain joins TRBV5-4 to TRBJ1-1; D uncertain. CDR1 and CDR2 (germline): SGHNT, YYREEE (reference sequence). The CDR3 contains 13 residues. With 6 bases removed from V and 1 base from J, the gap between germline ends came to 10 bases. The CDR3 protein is CASTSPGNTEAFF. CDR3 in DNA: TGTGCCAGCACCTCCCCGGGGAACACTGAAGCTTTCTTT. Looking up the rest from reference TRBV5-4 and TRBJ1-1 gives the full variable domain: ETGVTQSPTHLIKTRGQQVTLRCSSQSGHNTVSWYQQALGQGPQFIFQYYREEENGRGNFPPRFSGLQFPNYSSELNVNALELDDSALYLCASTSPGNTEAFFGQGTRLTVV.

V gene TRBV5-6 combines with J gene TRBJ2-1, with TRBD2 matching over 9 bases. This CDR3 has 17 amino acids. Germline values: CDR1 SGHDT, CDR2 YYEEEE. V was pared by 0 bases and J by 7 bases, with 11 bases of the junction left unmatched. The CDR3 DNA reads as TGTGCCAGCAGCTTGGCGACTTTGTTAGCGGGAGTTAATGAGCAGTTCTTC. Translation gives CASSLATLLAGVNEQFF.

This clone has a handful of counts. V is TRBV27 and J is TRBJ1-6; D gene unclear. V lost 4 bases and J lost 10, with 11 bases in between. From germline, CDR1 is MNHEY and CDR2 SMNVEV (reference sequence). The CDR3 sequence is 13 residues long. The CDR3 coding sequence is TGTGCCAGCAGTTACACCCCTCAATCACCCCTCCACTTT. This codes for CASSYTPQSPLHF.

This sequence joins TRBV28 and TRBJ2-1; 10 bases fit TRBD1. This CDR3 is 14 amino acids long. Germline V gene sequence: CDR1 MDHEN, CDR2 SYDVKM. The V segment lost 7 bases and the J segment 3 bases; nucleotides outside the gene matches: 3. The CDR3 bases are TGTGCCAGCACCGACAGGGGGCTCTACAATGAGCAGTTCTTC. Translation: CASTDRGLYNEQFF.

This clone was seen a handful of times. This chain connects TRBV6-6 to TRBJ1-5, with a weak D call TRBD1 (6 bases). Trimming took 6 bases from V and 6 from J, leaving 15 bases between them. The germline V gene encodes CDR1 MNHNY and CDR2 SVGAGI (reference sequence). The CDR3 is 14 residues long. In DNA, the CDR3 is TGTGCCAGCAGACGAAACAGGGAACGTCAGCCCCAGCATTTT. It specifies CASRRNRERQPQHF.

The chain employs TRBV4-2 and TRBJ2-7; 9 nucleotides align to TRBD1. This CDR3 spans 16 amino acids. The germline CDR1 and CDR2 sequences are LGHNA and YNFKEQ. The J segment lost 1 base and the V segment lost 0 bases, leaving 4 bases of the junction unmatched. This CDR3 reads CASSQDPTGGSYEQYF. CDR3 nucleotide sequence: TGTGCCAGCAGCCAAGATCCGACAGGGGGTTCCTACGAGCAGTACTTC.

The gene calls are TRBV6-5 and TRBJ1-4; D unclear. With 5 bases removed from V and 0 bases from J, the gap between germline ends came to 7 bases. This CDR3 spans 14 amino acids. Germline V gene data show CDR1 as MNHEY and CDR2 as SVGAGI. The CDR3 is CASSRTTTNEKLFF. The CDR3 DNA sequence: TGTGCCAGCAGTAGGACGACAACTAATGAAAAACTGTTTTTT.

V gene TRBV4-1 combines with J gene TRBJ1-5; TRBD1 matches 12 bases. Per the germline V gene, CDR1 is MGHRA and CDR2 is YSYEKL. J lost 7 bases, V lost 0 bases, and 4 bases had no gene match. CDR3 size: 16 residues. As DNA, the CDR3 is TGCGCCAGCAGCCAAGAAGGGACAGGGGGCTGGCAGCCCCAGCATTTT. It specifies CASSQEGTGGWQPQHF.

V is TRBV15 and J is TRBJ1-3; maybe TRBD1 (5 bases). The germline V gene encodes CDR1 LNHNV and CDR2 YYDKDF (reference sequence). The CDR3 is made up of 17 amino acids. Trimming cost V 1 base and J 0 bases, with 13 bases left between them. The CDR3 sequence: CATSRGAGTISGNTIYF. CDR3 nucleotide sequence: TGTGCCACCAGCAGAGGGGCAGGGACCATCTCTGGAAACACCATATATTTT.

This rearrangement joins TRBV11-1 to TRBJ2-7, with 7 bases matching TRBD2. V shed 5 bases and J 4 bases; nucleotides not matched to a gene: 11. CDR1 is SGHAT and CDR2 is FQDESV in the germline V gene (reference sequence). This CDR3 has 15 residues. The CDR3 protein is CASSPRDGGRYEQYF. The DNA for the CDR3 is TGTGCCAGCAGCCCCCGGGACGGGGGGAGGTACGAGCAGTACTTC.

Written as DNA, the CDR3 is TGTGCCAGCAGCTCTGGGACCCGGAACACTGAAGCTTTCTTT. The encoded protein is CASSSGTRNTEAFF. This chain uses TRBV7-3 with TRBJ1-1, with D possibly matching TRBD1 (5 bases). CDR1 and CDR2 (germline): SGHTA, FQGTGA. V gave up 4 bases and J gave up 1 base, with 10 bases separating them. This CDR3 is 14 amino acids long. The full variable domain, rest sourced from reference TRBV7-3 and TRBJ1-1, is GAGVSQTPSNKVTEKGKYVELRCDPISGHTALYWYRQSLGQGPEFLIYFQGTGAADDSGLPNDRFFAVRPEGSVSTLKIQRTERGDSAVYLCASSSGTRNTEAFFGQGTRLTVV.

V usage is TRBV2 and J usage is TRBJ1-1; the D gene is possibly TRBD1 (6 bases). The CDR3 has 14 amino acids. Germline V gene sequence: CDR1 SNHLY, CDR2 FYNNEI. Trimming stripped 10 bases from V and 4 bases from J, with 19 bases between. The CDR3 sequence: CATTEVDRGTEAFF. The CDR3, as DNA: TGTGCCACCACAGAGGTGGACAGAGGCACTGAAGCTTTCTTT. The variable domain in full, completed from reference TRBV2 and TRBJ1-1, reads EPEVTQTPSHQVTQMGQEVILRCVPISNHLYFYWYRQILGQKVEFLVSFYNNEISEKSEIFDDQFSVERPDGSNFTLKIRSTKLEDSAMYFCATTEVDRGTEAFFGQGTRLTVV.